This TCR beta chain was sequenced for a study of T cell responses to AZD1222 COVID-19 vaccine. Across the study: Second-dose recipients at about 4 or about 12 weeks were treated as one pooled group.

Study-level findings and limits: The donor cohort was predominantly white British with a female majority, and clonal diversity may have been underestimated.

With regard to this clone: Its antigen is unidentified. The junction and the germline gene differ at one end; a read error may be behind it.

The CDR3 spans 11 residues. Germline CDR1 reads LGHDT; CDR2 reads YNNKEL (reference sequence). Assay: immunoSEQ multiplex PCR; the TCRdb copy retains only in-frame clones and omits some. The repertoire holds approximately 120,000 clones, with roughly 91% as singletons. This chain connects TRBV3-1 (or the pseudogene TRBV3-2) to TRBJ1-6; 8 bases align to TRBD1. The sequence was obtained from an adult in good health. This specimen was peripheral blood, taken on day 0 of AZD1222 vaccination. CDR3 bases: TGCTGGACAGGGATCAAATCACCCCTCCACTTT. Its translation: CWTGIKSPLHF.